Listed below are T cell receptor beta chains from one sample, sequenced in a study of OX40 agonist ivuxolimab in advanced cancers. Profiling relied on immunoSEQ multiplex PCR, and the TCRdb table lists in-frame clones only, not all of them. The repertoire holds under 60,000 clones, with about 82% as singletons. The source material was CD4+ or CD8+ T cells sorted from blood, sampled in a trial of the OX40 agonist ivuxolimab. Receptors were obtained from an adult with an advanced solid tumor such as melanoma, head and neck, liver or kidney cancer. Each CDR3 is given with its conserved first and last residue. The order of the fields is V gene, clone size, CDR3 protein. Size values are once, few and many counts, or a class for expanded clones, and some rows have none.

>TRBV6-5|once
CASSYAGGATNEKLFF
>TRBV7-2|.
CASSLGGWDTQYF
>TRBV28|once
CASSASDRAPNQPQHF
>TRBV7-9|.
CASSLGGTYGYTF
>TRBV2|once
CASKEDWHIDTQYF
>TRBV28|.
CASSLGQGVIVSSNQPQHF
>TRBV6-1|.
CASSERAGESTDTQYF
>TRBV7-6|.
CASSLAEPAGGTDTQYF
>TRBV7-9|.
CASSLEPGGFSPLHF
>TRBV6-1|.
CASRPHRGSYEQYF
>TRBV5-1|.
CASSFQDSLSGNTIYF
>TRBV15|.
CATSRDSVGTTPYEQYF
>TRBV9|.
CASSGAGRLEQFF
>TRBV7-2|.
CASSLGGQGAREQYF
>TRBV2|.
CASSEGEGEKLFF
>TRBV7-2|.
CASSLDSNPTDTQYF
>TRBV6-6|few
CASSYEILAGAGEQFF
>TRBV6-5|.
CASSYGQGPWETQYF
>TRBV9|.
CASSPSGNPEGYTF
>TRBV6-1|.
CASEGRQETQYF
>TRBV5-1|.
CASSTQPGRGNGYTF
>TRBV6-6|.
CASSLNQGGVQETQYF
>TRBV6-5|.
CASSATGGTYEQYF
>TRBV10-3|.
CAISDRMGGGSYEQYF
>TRBV6-1|.
CASSPGGAEKLFF
>TRBV6-5|.
CASKPGQATGELFF
>TRBV11-3|.
CASSSRGGQSYNEQFF
>TRBV10-3|.
CAISGPLDRVHEQYF
>TRBV7-6|few
CASSFKGYTDTQYF
>TRBV27|.
CASSAARANVLTF
>TRBV7-2|.
CASSWASGEDTQYF
>TRBV4-2|medium-sized
CASSPIGRGEQFF
>TRBV7-3|.
CASSALAGGPSFAQFF
>TRBV6-1|few
CASSELSLSTEAFF
>TRBV11-3|.
CASSPSGQLYGYTF
>TRBV7-3|.
CASSLTRGLEETQYF
>TRBV19|few
CASSIGFRSPLHF
>TRBV7-2|.
CASSPGGASTGELFF
>TRBV19|.
CASSPRTDNTEAFF
>TRBV30|.
CAWTRNSQETQYF
>TRBV7-2|.
CASSAGLAGPDTQYF
>TRBV15|.
CATSRGPRGLLLNSYNEQFF
>TRBV6-6|.
CASSYPYTGFDYGYTF
>TRBV30|.
CAWSAGGNTIYF
>TRBV7-7|once
CASSPTGMGETQYF
>TRBV29-1|.
CSFKSAHGKGQQDTQYF
>TRBV10-2|.
CASTDPGAHSPLHF
>TRBV5-4|.
CASSTTGAGFKNEQFF